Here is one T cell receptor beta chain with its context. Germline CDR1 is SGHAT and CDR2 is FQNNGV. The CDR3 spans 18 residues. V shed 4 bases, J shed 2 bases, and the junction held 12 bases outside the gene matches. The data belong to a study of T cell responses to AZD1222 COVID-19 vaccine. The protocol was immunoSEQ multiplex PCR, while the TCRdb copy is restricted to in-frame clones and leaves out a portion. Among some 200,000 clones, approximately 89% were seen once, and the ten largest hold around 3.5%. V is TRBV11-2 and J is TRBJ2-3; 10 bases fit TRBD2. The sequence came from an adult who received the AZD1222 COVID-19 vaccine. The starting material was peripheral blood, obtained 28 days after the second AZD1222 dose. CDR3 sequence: CASSSPRVAGGPTDTQYF. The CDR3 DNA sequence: TGTGCCAGCAGCTCGCCCCGGGTAGCGGGAGGCCCCACAGATACGCAGTATTTT.